These 21 T cell receptor beta chains came from one sample sequenced in a study of T cells in Graves' hyperthyroidism and ophthalmopathy. RNA transcripts served as the template for amplifying TCR beta CDR3 regions. With the HTBI primer set, the TCR CDR3 went through a first round of RT-PCR. TCRdb recomputed calls from the multiplex PCR reads with MiXCR, one row per CDR3 protein. This sample has hundreds of thousands of distinct CDR3 sequences, with roughly 13% found just once. Sequencing was performed on blood. The receptor source for this set is a woman in her late teens or twenties with Graves' hyperthyroidism.

This clonotype occurred many times. Here the CDR3 reads CASSPGGAKTDTQYF. DNA for the CDR3: TGTGCCAGCAGCCCAGGAGGCGCGAAGACAGATACGCAGTATTTT. The chain recombines TRBV7-9 with TRBJ2-3, with D possibly matching TRBD2 (5 bases). Germline V CDR1 and CDR2: SEHNR, FQNEAQ (reference sequence). The CDR3 spans 15 residues. The V end lost 5 bases, the J end lost 3 bases, and 15 bases lay between the germline ends.

This rearrangement joins TRBV28 to TRBJ1-4; D is possibly TRBD1 (6 bases). The V end lost 1 base, the J end lost 5 bases, and 14 bases lay between the germline ends. This CDR3 is built from 16 residues. Germline V lookup: CDR1 MDHEN, CDR2 SYDVKM. CDR3 sequence reads: CASSLLETGPNEKLFF. Written as DNA, the CDR3 is TGTGCCAGCAGTTTATTAGAGACAGGACCAAATGAAAAACTGTTTTTT.

This clonotype was picked up many times. The junction and the germline gene differ at one end; a read error may be behind it. J is TRBJ1-2 and V is TRBV20-1; D gene uncertain. The germline V gene has CDR1 DFQATT and CDR2 SNEGSKA (reference sequence). The CDR3 consists of 13 residues. The DNA of the CDR3 is TGCAGTGCTACCGGACCGGCCAACTATGGCTACACTTTC. Protein: CSATGPANYGYTF.

This clonotype has at least ten counts. This rearrangement joins TRBV7-8 to TRBJ2-1; 10 bases map to TRBD2. CDR3 size: 15 residues. Germline V gives CDR1 SGHVS, CDR2 FQNEAQ. With V trimmed by 6 bases and J by 3 bases, 5 bases remained unmatched. CDR3 loop: CASRTTSGIYNEQFF. CDR3 bases: TGTGCCAGCAGAACTACTAGCGGGATCTACAATGAGCAGTTCTTC.

This clonotype was detected ten times or more. This sequence joins TRBV6-5 and TRBJ1-1; D remains ambiguous. Germline CDR1 MNHEY, CDR2 SVGAGI. Trimming left V 2 bases short and J 1 base short, with 8 bases between. The CDR3 totals 14 residues. The CDR3 bases are TGTGCCAGCAGTTACGGGGAGGAGAACACTGAAGCTTTCTTT. It translates to CASSYGEENTEAFF.

This clonotype was seen at least ten times. In DNA, the CDR3 is TGTGCCAGCAGTTTTAGAGCCACCGGGGAGCTGTTTTTT. This sequence encodes CASSFRATGELFF. The chain employs TRBV28 and TRBJ2-2, with D unresolved. The CDR3 contains 13 residues. V was shortened by 3 bases and J by 4 bases, with 6 bases between the two germline ends. Germline-derived CDR1 and CDR2 are MDHEN and SYDVKM.

This clonotype was seen at least ten times. This sequence joins TRBV18 and TRBJ1-1, with D possibly being TRBD1 (6 bases). Trimming cost V 2 bases and J 0 bases, with 7 bases left between them. The CDR3 totals 14 residues. Germline values: CDR1 KGHSH, CDR2 LQKENI. CDR3 residues: CASSPGTLNTEAFF. The CDR3, as DNA: TGTGCCAGCTCACCAGGGACACTGAACACTGAAGCTTTCTTT. The variable domain in full, with the rest retrieved from reference TRBV18 and TRBJ1-1, is NAGVMQNPRHLVRRRGQEARLRCSPMKGHSHVYWYRQLPEEGLKFMVYLQKENIIDESGMPKERFSAEFPKEGPSILRIQQVVRGDSAAYFCASSPGTLNTEAFFGQGTRLTVV.

The gene calls are TRBV12-3 or TRBV12-4 and TRBJ1-2; 10 nucleotides align to TRBD1. Unmatched junction bases numbered 6, after V lost 7 bases and J lost 4 bases. This CDR3 has 14 amino acids. CDR3 amino acids: CASTWDRGSYGYTF. The CDR3 region has the DNA TGTGCCAGCACCTGGGACAGGGGAAGCTATGGCTACACCTTC.

There are many counts of this clonotype. The rearrangement uses TRBV30 and TRBJ1-1; TRBD1 matches 9 bases. J gave up 12 bases and V 5 bases, and 7 bases lay outside the gene matches. Germline-derived CDR1 and CDR2 are GTSNPN and SVGIG (reference sequence). The CDR3 consists of 11 residues. CDR3 sequence: CAWGDRVKTFF. CDR3 in DNA: TGTGCCTGGGGGGACAGGGTAAAAACTTTCTTT.

As for this clonotype: A much larger clone lies one base from this, so it may be a read error. The rearrangement uses TRBV12-3 or TRBV12-4 and TRBJ2-3, with D perhaps matching TRBD1 (5 bases). The CDR3 length is 15 residues. The DNA for the CDR3 is TGTGTCAGCAGTTTTCGGCCTCAGGGCCCAGATACGCAGTATTTT. Amino acid sequence: CVSSFRPQGPDTQYF.

This clonotype has a handful of counts. The rearrangement joins TRBV6-2 or TRBV6-3 to TRBJ2-7, with TRBD1 matching over 7 bases. V was clipped by 9 bases and J by 3 bases; unmatched bases: 11. Germline CDR1 reads MNHEY; CDR2 reads SVGEGT. CDR3 length: 14 residues. The CDR3 protein is CASRSGGLIYEQYF. Here the CDR3 DNA reads TGTGCCAGTAGATCAGGGGGTCTCATCTACGAGCAGTACTTC.

J is TRBJ2-1 and V is TRBV28; 8 positions match TRBD2. The V and J ends lost 1 base and 2 bases, in that order; junction bases with no gene match: 4. CDR3 length equals 16 residues. CDR1 and CDR2 from the germline V gene are MDHEN and SYDVKM. CDR3 bases: TGTGCCAGCAGTTTATCGGGACTAGGAGCCTACAATGAGCAGTTCTTC. The encoded protein is CASSLSGLGAYNEQFF.

This clonotype has a handful of counts. The chain employs TRBV12-3 or TRBV12-4 and TRBJ2-1; the D is unclear. This CDR3 contains 13 residues. V was pared by 4 bases and J by 5 bases, with 9 bases between. CDR3 sequence (DNA): TGTGCCAGCAGTTGGCAGGCCGACAATGAGCAGTTCTTC. Protein sequence: CASSWQADNEQFF.

In its sample, this clonotype was seen many times. V usage is TRBV29-1 and J usage is TRBJ2-7; TRBD1 agrees at 7 bases. With 6 bases clipped from V and 7 bases from J, the junction kept 18 bases outside the gene matches. The CDR3 is 15 residues long. Germline-derived CDR1 and CDR2 are SQVTM and ANQGSEA. CDR3 coding DNA: TGCAGCGTATGTAGACCGGGACAGTCCCTTGGGGAGCAGTACTTC. It specifies CSVCRPGQSLGEQYF.

This clonotype was recorded many times. The V and J genes are TRBV5-6 and TRBJ2-1; D not certain. Looked up from germline, CDR1 is SGHDT and CDR2 is YYEEEE. The CDR3 totals 16 residues. Trimming took off 3 bases at V and 3 bases at J, with 16 bases between the two ends. The CDR3 nucleotides are TGTGCCAGCAGCTCAACCTCCGGGTCCTTCTACAATGAGCAGTTCTTC. This gives the protein CASSSTSGSFYNEQFF.

This chain connects TRBV29-1 to TRBJ2-1; a weak D match, TRBD2 (5 bases). From germline, CDR1 is SQVTM and CDR2 ANQGSEA. Trimming pared 4 bases from V and 7 bases from J, leaving 11 bases between. The CDR3 covers 12 residues. CDR3 sequence reads: CSVGLASNEQFF. DNA for the CDR3: TGCAGCGTTGGTCTAGCAAGTAATGAGCAGTTCTTC.

This clonotype occurred a few times. The chain is built from TRBV28 and TRBJ1-6; perhaps TRBD1 as D (6 bases). The V and J ends lost 7 bases and 2 bases respectively, with 12 bases between them. The CDR3 covers 15 residues. From germline, CDR1 is MDHEN and CDR2 SYDVKM. The CDR3 sequence: CASTLGDTYNSPLHF. The DNA of the CDR3 is TGTGCCAGCACCCTCGGGGACACCTATAATTCACCCCTCCACTTT.

In its sample, this clonotype was seen many times. The J gene is TRBJ2-1, the V gene TRBV5-1, with 12 bases identical to TRBD2. V lost 2 bases and J lost 9; bases outside the gene matches: 6. Germline values: CDR1 SGHRS, CDR2 YFSETQ. The CDR3 spans 15 residues. The CDR3 region is CASSFPSGRGGEQFF. CDR3 in DNA: TGCGCCAGCAGCTTCCCTAGCGGGAGGGGGGGTGAGCAGTTCTTC.

This clonotype was observed many times. This sequence joins TRBV19 and TRBJ2-1, with 8 bases that match TRBD2. CDR1 is LNHDA and CDR2 is SQIVND in the germline V gene (reference sequence). V shed 5 bases, J shed 7 bases, and the junction held 4 bases outside the gene matches. The CDR3 consists of 13 residues. The CDR3 is CASSAIAGNEQFF. As DNA, the CDR3 is TGTGCCAGTAGTGCTATAGCGGGGAATGAGCAGTTCTTC. Full variable domain (outside the CDR3, taken from reference TRBV19 and TRBJ2-1): DGGITQSPKYLFRKEGQNVTLSCEQNLNHDAMYWYRQDPGQGLRLIYYSQIVNDFQKGDIAEGYSVSREKKESFPLTVTSAQKNPTAFYLCASSAIAGNEQFFGPGTRLTVL.

This clonotype occurred a few times. This chain joins TRBV12-3 or TRBV12-4 and TRBJ1-2; possible D gene TRBD1, 5 bases. This CDR3 has 14 amino acids. V dropped 5 bases and J dropped 6 bases, with 16 bases sitting between them. Here the CDR3 DNA reads TGTGCCAGCAGTCGAGAGGGACTCCCGGATGGCTACACCTTC. The encoded protein is CASSREGLPDGYTF.

The V gene is TRBV19, the J gene TRBJ1-1; a weak D match, TRBD1 (6 bases). This CDR3 comprises 17 residues. V dropped 3 bases and J dropped 5 bases, with 22 bases sitting between them. Germline values: CDR1 LNHDA, CDR2 SQIVND (reference sequence). CDR3 sequence (DNA): TGTGCCAGTAGTATCTGGGCCCAGGGCCAAAGGGGGACTGAAGCTTTCTTT. Amino acid sequence: CASSIWAQGQRGTEAFF.